Listed below are T cell receptor beta chains from one sample, sequenced in a study of blood T cell repertoires in COVID-19. Profiled with immunoSEQ multiplex PCR; TCRdb holds only in-frame clones, not every one. Of about 270,000 clones in the sample, 88% are singletons; the top ten hold about 1%. The specimen sequenced was PBMCs or T cells enriched from blood (not recorded which). The receptors originated from a young woman who had recovered from COVID-19. CDR3s include the opening cysteine and the closing phenylalanine or tryptophan. Each record gives: clone size, D gene, V gene, J gene, CDR3 DNA, CDR3 protein. A D gene is named only where the DNA matches it firmly. The listing skips clone size in some rows; elsewhere it reads once, few, many or a size class.

.,TRBD1,TRBV15,TRBJ1-6,TGTGCCACCAGCAGATTAGCTCCCGGGACAGGGACCTATAATTCACCCCTCCACTTT,CATSRLAPGTGTYNSPLHF
.,.,TRBV6-5,TRBJ2-3,TGTGCCAGCAGTTACTCGTCGGTGGCAGATACGCAGTATTTT,CASSYSSVADTQYF
.,.,TRBV25-1,TRBJ2-3,TGTGCCAGCAGTGACGTTACGGTGTCTAGAACAGATACGCAGTATTTT,CASSDVTVSRTDTQYF
.,TRBD1,TRBV2,TRBJ2-7,TGTGCCAGCAGCCCGGACAGGGGGCATGGCGAGCAGTACTTC,CASSPDRGHGEQYF
once,.,TRBV18,TRBJ1-2,TGTGCCAGCTCACCCTGGGAGGGGGGCGAAGGCTACACCTTC,CASSPWEGGEGYTF
.,TRBD1,TRBV6-2/TRBV6-3,TRBJ2-7,TGTGCCAGCAGTTGGCCGGACAGGTATAGCTACGAGCAGTACTTC,CASSWPDRYSYEQYF
.,.,TRBV4-3,TRBJ1-4,TGCGCCAGCAGCCATTTCAGACAGAATCGGTATGAAAAACTGTTTTTT,CASSHFRQNRYEKLFF
few,.,TRBV30,TRBJ1-1,TGTGCCTGGAGCGGGGTGGTGAACACTGAAGCTTTCTTT,CAWSGVVNTEAFF
.,TRBD1,TRBV27,TRBJ1-5,TGTGCCAGCAGTCTCCGGGACAGGGTAGGCCAGCCCCAGCATTTT,CASSLRDRVGQPQHF
.,.,TRBV24-1,TRBJ1-5,TGTGCCACCAGTGAGACAAATGTACAAGTAAATAGCAATCAGCCCCAGCATTTT,CATSETNVQVNSNQPQHF
.,.,TRBV7-6,TRBJ2-3,TGTGCCAGCAGCTTAGCGCTGGTAGCGTCTAGCACAGATACGCAGTATTTT,CASSLALVASSTDTQYF
.,.,TRBV7-2,TRBJ1-1,TGTGCCAGCAGCTCGCGGGGAAACACTGAAGCTTTCTTT,CASSSRGNTEAFF
.,.,TRBV29-1,TRBJ2-2,TGCAGCGTTGGTTCAGGTGGAACTACCGGGGAGCTGTTTTTT,CSVGSGGTTGELFF
.,TRBD1,TRBV28,TRBJ1-2,TGTGCCAGCTTGTACGCTGACAGGGGGGGAAACTATGGCTACACCTTC,CASLYADRGGNYGYTF
.,TRBD1,TRBV15,TRBJ1-1,TGTGCCACCAGCCGAACAGGGGGGAACACTGAAGCTTTCTTT,CATSRTGGNTEAFF
.,TRBD1,TRBV2,TRBJ1-2,TGTGCCGGACAGGCCTCTAACTATGGCTACACCTTC,CAGQASNYGYTF
.,TRBD1,TRBV2,TRBJ1-2,TGTGCCAGCAGAGGAACAGGGGCCGCTAACTATGGCTACACCTTC,CASRGTGAANYGYTF
.,.,TRBV18,TRBJ1-2,TGTGCCAGCTCTTCCAGAGACAGCGCTCTCTATGGCTACACCTTC,CASSSRDSALYGYTF
.,.,TRBV3-1/TRBV3-2,TRBJ1-5,TGTGCCAGCAGCCAAACAGGGCAGGGGCCCCAGCATTTT,CASSQTGQGPQHF
.,TRBD2,TRBV5-6,TRBJ2-1,TGTGCCAGCAGCTTGCCAGCGGGAGTTGAGCAGTTCTTC,CASSLPAGVEQFF
.,TRBD1,TRBV19,TRBJ1-2,TGTGCCAGTAGTAGGACAGGGGACTATGGCTACACCTTC,CASSRTGDYGYTF
.,.,TRBV15,TRBJ1-5,TGTGCCACCAGCAGAGATGGCTATCAGCCCCAGCATTTT,CATSRDGYQPQHF
few,TRBD1,TRBV28,TRBJ1-2,TGTGCCAGCAGTTGGAAGCCGGGACAGGGTGCGGGCGGTGGCTACACCTTC,CASSWKPGQGAGGGYTF